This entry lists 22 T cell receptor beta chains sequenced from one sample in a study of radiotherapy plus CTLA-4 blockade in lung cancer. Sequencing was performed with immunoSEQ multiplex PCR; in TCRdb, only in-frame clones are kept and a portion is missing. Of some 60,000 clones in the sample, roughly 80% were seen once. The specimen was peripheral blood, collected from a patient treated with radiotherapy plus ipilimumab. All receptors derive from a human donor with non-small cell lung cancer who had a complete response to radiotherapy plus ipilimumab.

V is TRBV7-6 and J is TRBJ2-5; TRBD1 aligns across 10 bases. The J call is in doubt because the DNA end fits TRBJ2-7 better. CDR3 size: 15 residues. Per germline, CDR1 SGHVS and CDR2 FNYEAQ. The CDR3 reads CASRMGQGSSYEQYF. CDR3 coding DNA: TGTGCCAGCAGAATGGGACAGGGGAGCTCCTACGAGCAGTACTTC.

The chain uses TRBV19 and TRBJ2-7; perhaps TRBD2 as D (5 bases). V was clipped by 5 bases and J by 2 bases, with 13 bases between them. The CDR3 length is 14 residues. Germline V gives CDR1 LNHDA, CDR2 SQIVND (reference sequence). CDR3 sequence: CASSALKGAYEQYV. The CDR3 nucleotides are TGTGCCAGTAGTGCCCTAAAGGGAGCCTACGAGCAGTACGTC.

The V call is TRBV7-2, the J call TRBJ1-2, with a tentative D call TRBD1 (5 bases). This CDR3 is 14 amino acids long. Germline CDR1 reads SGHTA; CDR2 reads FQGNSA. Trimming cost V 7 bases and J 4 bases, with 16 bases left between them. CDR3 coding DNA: TGTGCCAGCACTGTGCAGGGAAGGGTCTATGGCTACACCTTC. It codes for CASTVQGRVYGYTF.

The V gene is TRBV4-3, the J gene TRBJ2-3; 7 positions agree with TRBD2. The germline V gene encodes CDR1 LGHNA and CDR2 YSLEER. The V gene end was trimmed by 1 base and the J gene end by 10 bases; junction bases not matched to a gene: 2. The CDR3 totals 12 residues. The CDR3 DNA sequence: TGCGCCAGCAGCCAAGGGAGCGGGGCGCAGTATTTT. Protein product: CASSQGSGAQYF.

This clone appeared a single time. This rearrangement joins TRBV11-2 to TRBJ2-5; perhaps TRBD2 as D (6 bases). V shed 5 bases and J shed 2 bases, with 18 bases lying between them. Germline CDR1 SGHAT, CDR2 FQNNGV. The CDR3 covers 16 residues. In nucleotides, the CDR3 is TGTGCCAGCAGCCCTCAGGGAGCGGGTCCACAAGAGACCCAGTACTTC. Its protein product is CASSPQGAGPQETQYF.

The CDR3 protein is CASSSIAASPKDNEQFF. CDR3 DNA: TGTGCCAGCAGCTCCATCGCCGCTAGTCCAAAAGACAATGAGCAGTTCTTC. The chain employs TRBV7-8 and TRBJ2-1; no clear D gene. Germline V lookup: CDR1 SGHVS, CDR2 FQNEAQ. V lost 4 bases and J 5 bases, leaving 21 bases between the germline ends. This CDR3 comprises 17 residues.

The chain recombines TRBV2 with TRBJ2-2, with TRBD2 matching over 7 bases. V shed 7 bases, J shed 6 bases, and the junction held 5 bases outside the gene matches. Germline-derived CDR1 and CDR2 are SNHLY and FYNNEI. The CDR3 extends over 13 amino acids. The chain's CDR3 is CASIREDPGELFF. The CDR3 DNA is TGTGCCAGCATCCGGGAGGACCCCGGGGAGCTGTTTTTT. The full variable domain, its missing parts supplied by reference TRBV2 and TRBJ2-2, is EPEVTQTPSHQVTQMGQEVILRCVPISNHLYFYWYRQILGQKVEFLVSFYNNEISEKSEIFDDQFSVERPDGSNFTLKIRSTKLEDSAMYFCASIREDPGELFFGEGSRLTVL.

This chain's CDR3 is CASSQDAQGTETQYF. In DNA, the CDR3 is TGCGCCAGCAGCCAAGATGCCCAGGGTACAGAGACCCAGTACTTC. The chain links TRBV4-3 to TRBJ2-5; D might be TRBD1 (5 bases). CDR1 and CDR2 (germline): LGHNA, YSLEER. The CDR3 covers 15 residues. Trimming removed 0 bases at V and 4 bases at J, with 12 bases between.

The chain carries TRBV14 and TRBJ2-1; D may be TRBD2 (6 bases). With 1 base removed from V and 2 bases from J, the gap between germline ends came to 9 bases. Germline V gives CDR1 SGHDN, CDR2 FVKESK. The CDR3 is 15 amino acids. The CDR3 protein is CASSQAGAPYNEQFF. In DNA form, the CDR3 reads TGTGCCAGCAGCCAAGCGGGAGCACCCTACAATGAGCAGTTCTTC.

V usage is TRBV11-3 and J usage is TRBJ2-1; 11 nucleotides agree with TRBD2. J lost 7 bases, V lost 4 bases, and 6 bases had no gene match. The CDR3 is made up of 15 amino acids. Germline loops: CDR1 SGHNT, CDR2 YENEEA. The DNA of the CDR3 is TGTGCCAGCAGCTCCTTAGCGGGAGGGATGAATGAGCAGTTCTTC. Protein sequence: CASSSLAGGMNEQFF.

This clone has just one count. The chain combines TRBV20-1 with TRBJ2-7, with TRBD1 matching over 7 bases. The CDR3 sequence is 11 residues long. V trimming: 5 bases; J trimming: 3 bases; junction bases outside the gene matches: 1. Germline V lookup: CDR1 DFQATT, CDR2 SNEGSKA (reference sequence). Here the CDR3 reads CSAGDSYEQYV. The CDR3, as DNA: TGCAGTGCTGGGGACAGCTACGAGCAGTACGTC.

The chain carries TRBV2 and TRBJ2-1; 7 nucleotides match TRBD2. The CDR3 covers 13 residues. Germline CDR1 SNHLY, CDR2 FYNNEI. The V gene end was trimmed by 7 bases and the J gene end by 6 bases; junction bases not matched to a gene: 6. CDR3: CASTFRGGNEQFF. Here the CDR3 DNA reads TGTGCCAGCACGTTCCGCGGGGGCAATGAGCAGTTCTTC.

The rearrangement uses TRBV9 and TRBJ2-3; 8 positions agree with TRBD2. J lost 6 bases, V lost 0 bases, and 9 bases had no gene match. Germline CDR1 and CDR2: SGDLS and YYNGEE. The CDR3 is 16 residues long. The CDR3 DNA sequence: TGTGCCAGCAGCGTAGCGGTAGCGGGGTCTCGGGATACGCAGTATTTT. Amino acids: CASSVAVAGSRDTQYF.

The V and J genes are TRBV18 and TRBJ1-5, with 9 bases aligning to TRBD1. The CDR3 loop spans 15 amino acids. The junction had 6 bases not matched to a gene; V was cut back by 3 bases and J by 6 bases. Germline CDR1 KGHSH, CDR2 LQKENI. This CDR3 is CASSPGTGNGQPQHF. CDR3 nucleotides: TGTGCCAGCTCACCCGGGACAGGGAACGGTCAGCCCCAGCATTTT.

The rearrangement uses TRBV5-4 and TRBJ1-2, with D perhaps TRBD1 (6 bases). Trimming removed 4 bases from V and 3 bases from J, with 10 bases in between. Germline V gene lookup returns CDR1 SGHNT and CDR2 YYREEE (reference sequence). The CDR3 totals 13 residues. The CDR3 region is CASSIDRHYGYTF. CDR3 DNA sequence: TGTGCCAGCAGCATAGACAGGCACTATGGCTACACCTTC.

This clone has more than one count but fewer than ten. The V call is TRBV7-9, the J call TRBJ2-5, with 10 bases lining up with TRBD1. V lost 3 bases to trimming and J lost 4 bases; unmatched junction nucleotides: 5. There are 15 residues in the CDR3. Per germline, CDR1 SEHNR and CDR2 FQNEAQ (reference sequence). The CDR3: CASSLGGQGTETQYF. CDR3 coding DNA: TGTGCCAGCAGCTTGGGGGGACAGGGGACAGAGACCCAGTACTTC. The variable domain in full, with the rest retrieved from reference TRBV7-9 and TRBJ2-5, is DTGVSQNPRHKITKRGQNVTFRCDPISEHNRLYWYRQTLGQGPEFLTYFQNEAQLEKSRLLSDRFSAERPKGSFSTLEIQRTEQGDSAMYLCASSLGGQGTETQYFGPGTRLLVL.

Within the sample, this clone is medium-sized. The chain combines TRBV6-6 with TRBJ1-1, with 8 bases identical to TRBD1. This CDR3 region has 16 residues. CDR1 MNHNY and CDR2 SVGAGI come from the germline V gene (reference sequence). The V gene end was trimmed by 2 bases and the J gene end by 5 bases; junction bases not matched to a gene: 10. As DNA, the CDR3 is TGTGCCAGCAGTTACGAGGACAGGGCAGAGGAGACTGAAGCTTTCTTT. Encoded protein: CASSYEDRAEETEAFF.

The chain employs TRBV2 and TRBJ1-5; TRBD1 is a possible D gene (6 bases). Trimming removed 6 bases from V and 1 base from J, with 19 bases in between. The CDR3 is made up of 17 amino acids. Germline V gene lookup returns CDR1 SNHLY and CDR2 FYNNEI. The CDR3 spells CASRGDRTPYSNQPQHF. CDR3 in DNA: TGTGCCAGCAGGGGAGACAGGACCCCGTACAGCAATCAGCCCCAGCATTTT.

CDR3 protein: CASSLGTGFLDEQYF. The CDR3 nucleotides read TGTGCCAGCAGCTTAGGGACAGGGTTTCTGGATGAGCAGTACTTC. The V gene is TRBV7-9, the J gene TRBJ2-7; 8 bases map to TRBD1. This CDR3 has 15 residues. From germline, CDR1 is SEHNR and CDR2 FQNEAQ (reference sequence). The V gene end was trimmed by 1 base and the J gene end by 7 bases; junction bases not matched to a gene: 9.

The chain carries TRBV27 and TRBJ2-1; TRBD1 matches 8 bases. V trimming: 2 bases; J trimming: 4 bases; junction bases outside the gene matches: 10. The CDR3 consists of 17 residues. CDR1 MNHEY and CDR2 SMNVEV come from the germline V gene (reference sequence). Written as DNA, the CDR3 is TGTGCCAGCAGTTTAATATCCGGGCAGGGGGCATACAATGAGCAGTTCTTC. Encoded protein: CASSLISGQGAYNEQFF.

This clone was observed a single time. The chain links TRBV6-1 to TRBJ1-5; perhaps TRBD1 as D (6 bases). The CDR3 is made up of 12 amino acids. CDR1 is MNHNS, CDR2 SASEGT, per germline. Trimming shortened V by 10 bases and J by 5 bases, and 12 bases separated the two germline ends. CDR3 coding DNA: TGTGCCACCGGGACATTGGATCAGCCCCAGCATTTT. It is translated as CATGTLDQPQHF.

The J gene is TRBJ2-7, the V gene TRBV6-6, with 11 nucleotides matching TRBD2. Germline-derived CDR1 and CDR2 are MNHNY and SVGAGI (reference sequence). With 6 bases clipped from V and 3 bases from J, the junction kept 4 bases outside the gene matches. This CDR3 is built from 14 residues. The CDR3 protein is CASRLAGGIYEQYF. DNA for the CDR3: TGTGCCAGCAGGCTAGCGGGGGGAATCTACGAGCAGTACTTC.